Each of the 27 T cell receptor beta chains below was sequenced from the same sample in a study of human T cells and chemical hapten exposure. Time point in this sample: pre-sensitization, week 0. Regarding treatment: therapeutic diphenylcyclopropenone sensitization with weekly scalp DPC. TCRdb re-derived calls from the RACE reads in MiXCR, one entry per CDR3 protein. Here the sample spans 85,000 to 120,000 distinct CDR3 sequences, less than 15% being singletons. The material sequenced was whole blood, taken in connection with sensitization to the hapten diphenylcyclopropenone (DPC). The receptors here all came from a woman between 50 and 59 years old with alopecia areata. Some clones in this sample may be carry-over from other donors' samples.

The V call is TRBV28, the J call TRBJ1-1; 8 bases map to TRBD1. With V trimmed by 6 bases and J by 11 bases, 8 bases remained unmatched. The CDR3 sequence is 12 residues long. The germline V gene encodes CDR1 MDHEN and CDR2 SYDVKM. In nucleotides, the CDR3 is TGTGCCAGCAGCTCTACGGACAGGGTGGCTTTCTTT. Amino acid sequence: CASSSTDRVAFF.

This clonotype was detected only a few times. The chain carries TRBV5-1 and TRBJ2-5; TRBD1 agrees at 12 bases. The V gene's germline CDR1 is SGHRS and CDR2 YFSETQ. This CDR3 contains 16 residues. The ends lost 3 bases at V and 0 bases at J; junction bases unmatched: 3. The CDR3 protein is CASSSGTGGYQETQYF. The CDR3 nucleotides read TGCGCCAGCAGCTCGGGGACAGGGGGCTACCAAGAGACCCAGTACTTC.

This clonotype was found many times. The rearrangement uses TRBV12-3 or TRBV12-4 and TRBJ1-4, with a weak D call TRBD1 (5 bases). V lost 1 base and J 13 bases, leaving 7 bases between the germline ends. This CDR3 comprises 11 residues. CDR3 region: CASSLGGTLFF. The DNA of the CDR3 is TGTGCCAGCAGTTTAGGAGGGACACTGTTTTTT.

In its sample, this clonotype was seen many times. This chain connects TRBV10-3 to TRBJ2-2; D uncertain. The CDR3 loop spans 11 amino acids. V gave up 3 bases and J gave up 5 bases, with 1 base separating them. Per the germline V gene, CDR1 is ENHRY and CDR2 is SYGVKD. CDR3 region: CAISDTGELFF. The DNA of the CDR3 is TGTGCCATCAGTGATACCGGGGAGCTGTTTTTT.

V gene TRBV6-5 combines with J gene TRBJ2-5; D is possibly TRBD2 (6 bases). In germline, CDR1 is MNHEY, CDR2 SVGAGI. V gave up 4 bases and J gave up 0 bases, with 9 bases separating them. This CDR3 contains 14 residues. CDR3 region: CASSSGLDQETQYF. The CDR3 region has the DNA TGTGCCAGCAGTTCGGGACTGGACCAAGAGACCCAGTACTTC.

The sample holds a few counts of this clonotype. V usage is TRBV6-5 and J usage is TRBJ1-2; maybe TRBD1 (6 bases). V shed 0 bases and J shed 4 bases, with 12 bases lying between them. Germline CDR1 reads MNHEY; CDR2 reads SVGAGI. There are 15 residues in the CDR3. CDR3 sequence: CASSYSTGLSYGYTF. CDR3 DNA: TGTGCCAGCAGTTACTCCACAGGGCTTTCCTATGGCTACACCTTC.

The V call is TRBV5-1, the J call TRBJ1-2; D gene ambiguous. CDR3 size: 13 residues. The germline CDR1 and CDR2 sequences are SGHRS and YFSETQ. V was cut by 0 bases and J by 9 bases, with 12 bases left in between. DNA for the CDR3: TGCGCCAGCAGCTTGGACAAACCCACTAGCTACACCTTC. It encodes CASSLDKPTSYTF. The entire variable domain, with the rest obtained from reference TRBV5-1 and TRBJ1-2, is as follows: KAGVTQTPRYLIKTRGQQVTLSCSPISGHRSVSWYQQTPGQGLQFLFEYFSETQRNKGNFPGRFSGRQFSNSRSEMNVSTLELGDSALYLCASSLDKPTSYTFGSGTRLTVV.

This chain joins TRBV6-1 and TRBJ1-2; D perhaps matches TRBD1 (5 bases). The CDR3 runs 14 residues. Trimming took off 4 bases at V and 2 bases at J, with 11 bases between the two ends. Looked up from germline, CDR1 is MNHNS and CDR2 is SASEGT. The CDR3 DNA reads TGTGCCAGCAGTGTAGGCAGGGCGAACTATGGCTACACCTTC. Its translation is CASSVGRANYGYTF.

This clonotype was observed at least ten times. V usage is TRBV28 and J usage is TRBJ1-2; D is ambiguous. The CDR3 has 14 residues. V lost 5 bases, J lost 4 bases, and 14 bases lay in between. Per germline, CDR1 MDHEN and CDR2 SYDVKM. CDR3 residues: CASSNKVNPYGYTF. DNA of the CDR3: TGTGCCAGCAGTAATAAAGTAAATCCCTATGGCTACACCTTC.

This clonotype has only a few counts. The rearrangement uses TRBV6-2 or TRBV6-3 and TRBJ2-3; 11 bases are shared with TRBD1. Losses at the gene ends were 2 bases for V and 6 bases for J; bases not matched to a gene: 4. The CDR3 extends over 15 amino acids. Germline V gives CDR1 MNHEY, CDR2 SVGEGT. This CDR3 is CASSYRTGGADTQYF. The CDR3 coding sequence is TGTGCCAGCAGTTACCGGACAGGGGGCGCGGATACGCAGTATTTT.

The J gene is TRBJ1-5, the V gene TRBV28; no clear D gene. The CDR3 extends over 14 amino acids. The germline gives CDR1 MDHEN, CDR2 SYDVKM. Trimming removed 5 bases from V and 1 base from J, with 9 bases in between. In DNA, the CDR3 is TGTGCCAGCAGTCCTCAGGAGAGCAATCAGCCCCAGCATTTT. As protein: CASSPQESNQPQHF.

This clonotype appeared a few times. This chain connects TRBV3-1 to TRBJ2-7; weak D call: TRBD2 (6 bases). The CDR3 spans 14 residues. V gave up 3 bases and J gave up 6 bases, with 15 bases separating them. The germline CDR1 and CDR2 sequences are LGHDT and YNNKEL (reference sequence). The CDR3 DNA is TGTGCCAGCAGCCACATGGAGGGGAGAGGCGAGCAGTACTTC. It specifies CASSHMEGRGEQYF.

In this sample, this clonotype turned up a few times. This chain links TRBV20-1 with TRBJ2-1; 11 bases match TRBD2. The length of the CDR3 is 15 residues. V was clipped by 5 bases and J by 8 bases; unmatched bases: 11. The V gene's germline CDR1 is DFQATT and CDR2 SNEGSKA (reference sequence). The CDR3 region is CSAPRTSGGSYEQFF. CDR3 sequence (DNA): TGCAGTGCTCCTAGAACTAGCGGGGGTTCGTATGAGCAGTTCTTC.

The chain is built from TRBV5-4 and TRBJ2-5; possibly TRBD1 for D (6 bases). The germline V and J ends were trimmed by 5 bases and 2 bases, with 13 bases remaining between them. The germline gives CDR1 SGHNT, CDR2 YYREEE (reference sequence). The length of the CDR3 is 14 residues. The CDR3: CASSQRGKQETQYF. DNA for the CDR3: TGTGCCAGCAGTCAGAGGGGGAAACAAGAGACCCAGTACTTC.

V usage is TRBV28 and J usage is TRBJ2-7; D gene uncertain. Germline V gene data show CDR1 as MDHEN and CDR2 as SYDVKM. This CDR3 contains 13 residues. Trimming took 1 base from V and 4 from J, leaving 8 bases between them. CDR3 loop: CASSLSAEYEQYF. CDR3 DNA: TGTGCCAGCAGTTTATCGGCCGAGTACGAGCAGTACTTC. The whole variable domain, filled in from reference TRBV28 and TRBJ2-7, reads DVKVTQSSRYLVKRTGEKVFLECVQDMDHENMFWYRQDPGLGLRLIYFSYDVKMKEKGDIPEGYSVSREKKERFSLILESASTNQTSMYLCASSLSAEYEQYFGPGTRLTVT.

This clonotype was detected many times. This sequence joins TRBV20-1 and TRBJ1-5; the D gene is possibly TRBD1 (5 bases). Germline CDR1 DFQATT, CDR2 SNEGSKA (reference sequence). This CDR3 has 14 residues. Trimming took off 5 bases at V and 2 bases at J, with 13 bases between the two ends. The CDR3 loop is CSALRDRRNQPQHF. CDR3 DNA: TGCAGTGCTCTCCGGGACCGCCGCAATCAGCCCCAGCATTTT.

This clonotype was detected a few times. The J gene is TRBJ2-5, the V gene TRBV20-1, with a possible D match to TRBD2 (6 bases). From germline, CDR1 is DFQATT and CDR2 SNEGSKA (reference sequence). V shed 4 bases and J shed 2 bases, with 14 bases lying between them. The CDR3 has 14 amino acids. The CDR3 DNA reads as TGCAGTGCTATTTTTCGGCGGGGACAAGAGACCCAGTACTTC. Residues: CSAIFRRGQETQYF.

The J gene is TRBJ1-1, the V gene TRBV2, with unresolved D. CDR1 SNHLY and CDR2 FYNNEI come from the germline V gene. The CDR3 contains 14 residues. Trimming took 2 bases from V and 1 from J, leaving 8 bases between them. CDR3 coding DNA: TGTGCCAGCAGTGAACGGGCAGGGAACACTGAAGCTTTCTTT. It yields the protein CASSERAGNTEAFF.

Only a few counts were recorded for this clonotype. The chain joins TRBV28 to TRBJ2-7, with D hard to call. Germline-derived CDR1 and CDR2 are MDHEN and SYDVKM. Trimming left V 6 bases short and J 7 bases short, with 16 bases between. CDR3 length equals 13 residues. DNA for the CDR3: TGTGCCAGCAGCCTCCCCCCGATCGAGGAGCAGTACTTC. Protein: CASSLPPIEEQYF.

The J gene is TRBJ2-5, the V gene TRBV7-9; tentative D call: TRBD2 (6 bases). The CDR3 spans 16 residues. The germline V gene has CDR1 SEHNR and CDR2 FQNEAQ (reference sequence). V was trimmed by 2 bases and J by 2 bases, leaving 15 bases between them. CDR3 protein: CASSLLGTRTQETQYF. CDR3 nucleotide sequence: TGTGCCAGCAGCTTACTAGGGACTCGGACTCAAGAGACCCAGTACTTC.

This clonotype was observed many times. The chain uses TRBV4-2 and TRBJ1-4, with D perhaps matching TRBD1 (5 bases). V lost 4 bases and J lost 8, with 11 bases in between. The germline gives CDR1 LGHNA, CDR2 YNFKEQ. The CDR3 contains 13 residues. The CDR3 sequence: CASSPGPGEKLFF. In nucleotides, the CDR3 is TGTGCCAGCAGCCCGGGGCCTGGGGAAAAACTGTTTTTT.

This clonotype showed up many times. This chain joins TRBV3-1 and TRBJ2-1; 11 bases fit TRBD2. The CDR3 extends over 15 amino acids. Germline lookup yields CDR1 LGHDT and CDR2 YNNKEL (reference sequence). V was clipped by 4 bases and J by 7 bases; unmatched bases: 6. The CDR3 region is CASSPAGTSGNEQFF. The CDR3 nucleotides read TGTGCCAGCAGCCCGGCCGGGACTAGCGGTAATGAGCAGTTCTTC.

This clonotype was observed at least ten times. The chain employs TRBV5-4 and TRBJ2-7; D may correspond to TRBD1 or TRBD2 (5 bases each). CDR3 size: 14 residues. From germline, CDR1 is SGHNT and CDR2 YYREEE (reference sequence). V lost 4 bases and J 3 bases, leaving 14 bases between the germline ends. The CDR3 DNA sequence: TGTGCCAGCAGCCCGGGACCAGCGAGCTACGAGCAGTACTTC. The encoded protein is CASSPGPASYEQYF.

The gene calls are TRBV7-2 and TRBJ2-2; 8 bases match TRBD2. Losses at the gene ends were 1 base for V and 1 base for J; bases not matched to a gene: 2. The CDR3 is 16 residues long. Germline V gene data show CDR1 as SGHTA and CDR2 as FQGNSA. This CDR3 is CASSLVAGGNTGELFF. The CDR3 region has the DNA TGTGCCAGCAGCTTAGTTGCGGGAGGGAACACCGGGGAGCTGTTTTTT.

The genes are TRBV7-6 and TRBJ2-1; D is perhaps TRBD1 (5 bases). Per the germline V gene, CDR1 is SGHVS and CDR2 is FNYEAQ. Trimming shortened V by 4 bases and J by 10 bases, and 8 bases separated the two germline ends. This CDR3 contains 11 residues. The CDR3 reads CASSWGEEQFF. The CDR3 DNA reads as TGTGCCAGCAGCTGGGGCGAGGAGCAGTTCTTC.

In its sample, this clonotype was seen a few times. V usage is TRBV5-4 and J usage is TRBJ2-7; a weak D match, TRBD2 (6 bases). Trimming pared 5 bases from V and 7 bases from J, leaving 16 bases between. The CDR3 runs to 13 residues. Germline assignment: CDR1 SGHNT and CDR2 YYREEE (reference sequence). CDR3 DNA: TGTGCCAGCAGGAGTGGAGGGGCCTTGGAGCAGTACTTC. It translates to CASRSGGALEQYF.

This clonotype was seen only a few times. For the CDR3, the DNA is TGTGCCAGCAGCACCCGACTAGTTTCCGGGGAGCTGTTTTTT. Its translation: CASSTRLVSGELFF. The chain combines TRBV4-2 with TRBJ2-2; perhaps TRBD2 as D (6 bases). V lost 5 bases and J lost 6, with 13 bases in between. Germline V lookup: CDR1 LGHNA, CDR2 YNFKEQ. CDR3 size: 14 residues.